This T cell receptor (beta chain) was profiled in a study of beta chain features in type 1 diabetes. Broader study findings: A pattern of fewer insertions and more deletions at VDJ junctions was seen in type 1 diabetes patients.

This CDR3 spans 13 amino acids. V shed 4 bases and J shed 3 bases, with 12 bases lying between them. Germline loops: CDR1 SQVTM, CDR2 ANQGSEA. In regard to this clone: Its antigen remains unidentified.

Every bit of the isolated RNA underwent reverse transcription, so sequencing read expressed TCRB transcripts. The table came from immunoSEQ multiplex PCR; TCRdb's copy has only in-frame clones and leaves some out. The sample contains around 150,000 clones, about 8.1% of which appear only once. The rearrangement uses TRBV29-1 and TRBJ1-2, with unresolved D. The TCR sequence derives from a man aged 18 to 35 in good health. The sample taken for sequencing was central memory CD4+ T cells from blood. CDR3 DNA: TGCAGCGTTGGAGGGATGGAAGACTATGGCTACACCTTC. It translates to CSVGGMEDYGYTF.